This section outlines one T cell receptor beta chain sequence together with its context. As yet, its antigen is unknown. CDR1 and CDR2 from the germline V gene are SNHLY and FYNNEI. CDR3 length equals 16 residues. Trimming removed 0 bases at V and 4 bases at J, with 15 bases between. Amplification targeted TCR beta CDR3 regions from RNA transcripts. Researchers ran a first-round RT-PCR on the TCR CDR3 using the HTBI primer set. TCRdb passed the multiplex PCR reads through MiXCR, listing each CDR3 protein once. This sample has around 800,000 distinct CDR3 sequences, with approximately 40% found just once. These data come from a study of T cells in Graves' hyperthyroidism and ophthalmopathy. General study results and limits: Clonotypes that were expanded in thyroid above 0.001 mostly appeared in blood too.

Sequences were obtained from blood. This receptor was identified in a man younger than 30 with Graves' hyperthyroidism. The V gene is TRBV2, the J gene TRBJ2-5; perhaps TRBD2 as D (7 bases). The CDR3 sequence: CASSEARRGARETQYF. In DNA form, the CDR3 reads TGTGCCAGCAGTGAAGCGCGCCGGGGGGCGAGAGAGACCCAGTACTTC.